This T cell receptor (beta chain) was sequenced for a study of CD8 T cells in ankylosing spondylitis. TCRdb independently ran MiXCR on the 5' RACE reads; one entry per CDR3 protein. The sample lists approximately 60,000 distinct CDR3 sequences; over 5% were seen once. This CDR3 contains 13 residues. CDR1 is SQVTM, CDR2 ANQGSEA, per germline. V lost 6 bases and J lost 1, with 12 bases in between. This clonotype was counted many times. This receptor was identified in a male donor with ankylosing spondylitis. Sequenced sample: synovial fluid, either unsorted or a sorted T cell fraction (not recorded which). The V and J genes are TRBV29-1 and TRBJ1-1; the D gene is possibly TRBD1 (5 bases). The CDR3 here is CSVPGTGNTEAFF. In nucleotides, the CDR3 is TGCAGCGTCCCCGGGACGGGGAACACTGAAGCTTTCTTT.